The 30 T cell receptor beta chains listed next were all sequenced from one sample in a study of blood T cell repertoires in COVID-19. Using immunoSEQ multiplex PCR, the repertoire was profiled, and TCRdb retains in-frame clones only, with some absent. The sample records tens of thousands of clones, around 87% being singletons. Sequences were obtained from peripheral blood. These receptors originate from a human donor in a cohort sampled during active COVID-19.

CDR3 nucleotide sequence: TGTGCCAGCTCACCAAACAGGGGAGCCTACGAGCAGTACTTC. This sequence encodes CASSPNRGAYEQYF. The rearrangement links TRBV18 to TRBJ2-7; 7 bases match TRBD1. V gave up 2 bases and J gave up 2 bases; unmatched junction bases: 3. The CDR3 extends over 14 amino acids. The germline V gene has CDR1 KGHSH and CDR2 LQKENI.

The J gene is TRBJ1-3, the V gene TRBV18; D is unclear. Looked up from germline, CDR1 is KGHSH and CDR2 is LQKENI. Trimming cost V 1 base and J 4 bases, with 17 bases left between them. The CDR3 covers 17 residues. CDR3 sequence: CASSPRAGSSAGNTIYF. CDR3 sequence (DNA): TGTGCCAGCTCACCACGGGCGGGGTCCTCCGCGGGAAACACCATATATTTT.

The rearrangement uses TRBV7-2 and TRBJ2-2, with TRBD1 matching over 7 bases. V shed 3 bases and J 2 bases; nucleotides not matched to a gene: 3. CDR1 is SGHTA, CDR2 FQGNSA, per germline. CDR3 length: 15 residues. The CDR3 loop is CASSLGQPNTGELFF. The CDR3 DNA reads TGTGCCAGCAGCTTGGGACAGCCAAACACCGGGGAGCTGTTTTTT. The full variable domain, completed using reference TRBV7-2 and TRBJ2-2, is GAGVSQSPSNKVTEKGKDVELRCDPISGHTALYWYRQSLGQGLEFLIYFQGNSAPDKSGLPSDRFSAERTGGSVSTLTIQRTQQEDSAVYLCASSLGQPNTGELFFGEGSRLTVL.

The rearrangement uses TRBV24-1 and TRBJ2-1, with 13 bases fitting TRBD2. CDR1 and CDR2 (germline): KGHDR, SFDVKD. After removal of 1 base from V and 6 bases from J, the junction contained 5 bases not matched to a gene. This CDR3 is built from 17 residues. The CDR3 DNA reads as TGTGCCACCAGTGATTTTAAGACTAGCGGGGGGTCCAATGAGCAGTTCTTC. Residues: CATSDFKTSGGSNEQFF.

The sample holds a few counts of this clone. The chain joins TRBV6-6 to TRBJ1-5, with unresolved D. The CDR3 covers 15 residues. Trimming pared 0 bases from V and 6 bases from J, leaving 12 bases between. Germline assignment: CDR1 MNHNY and CDR2 SVGAGI (reference sequence). CDR3 in amino acids: CASSYSGEGGQPQHF. The CDR3 DNA reads TGTGCCAGCAGTTACTCCGGGGAAGGAGGTCAGCCCCAGCATTTT.

V is TRBV3-1 (or the pseudogene TRBV3-2) and J is TRBJ2-7, with a weak D call TRBD1 (6 bases). The CDR3 loop spans 12 amino acids. V shed 4 bases and J shed 4 bases, with 8 bases lying between them. Germline CDR1 is LGHDT and CDR2 is YNNKEL (reference sequence). The CDR3 DNA follows: TGTGCCAGCAGCCTGACAGGTTACGAGCAGTACTTC. Amino acids: CASSLTGYEQYF.

The chain couples TRBV5-1 to TRBJ2-1; TRBD2 matches at 9 bases. CDR1 is SGHRS and CDR2 is YFSETQ in the germline V gene. This CDR3 is 16 amino acids long. V lost 2 bases, J lost 1 base, and 4 bases stayed unmatched. As DNA, the CDR3 is TGCGCCAGCAGCTTAATAGCGGGGGCGTCCTACAATGAGCAGTTCTTC. It yields the protein CASSLIAGASYNEQFF.

The chain is built from TRBV18 and TRBJ1-1; TRBD1 aligns across 7 bases. V dropped 6 bases and J dropped 5; count of bases not matched to a gene: 6. The CDR3 is 13 residues long. CDR1 is KGHSH, CDR2 LQKENI, per germline. The CDR3 DNA sequence: TGTGCCAGCTCCTCAGCAGGGGGAACTGAAGCTTTCTTT. The encoded protein is CASSSAGGTEAFF.

J is TRBJ2-1 and V is TRBV5-1, with TRBD2 matching over 8 bases. The CDR3 totals 15 residues. Germline loops: CDR1 SGHRS, CDR2 YFSETQ. V dropped 4 bases and J dropped 8; count of bases not matched to a gene: 11. As DNA, the CDR3 is TGCGCCAGCAGCCCCCGGGCGGGGGGTCGGGATGAGCAGTTCTTC. It yields the protein CASSPRAGGRDEQFF.

The gene calls are TRBV7-9 and TRBJ2-1; 9 bases align to TRBD1. The CDR3 runs 15 residues. After removal of 4 bases from V and 3 bases from J, the junction contained 4 bases not matched to a gene. In germline, CDR1 is SEHNR, CDR2 FQNEAQ (reference sequence). DNA of the CDR3: TGTGCCAGCAGCTGGGGACAGGGACGCTACAATGAGCAGTTCTTC. It translates to CASSWGQGRYNEQFF.

The rearrangement uses TRBV7-2 and TRBJ2-7; 8 nucleotides match TRBD2. The CDR3 extends over 13 amino acids. Per the germline V gene, CDR1 is SGHTA and CDR2 is FQGNSA. V lost 5 bases, J lost 5 bases, and 5 bases stayed unmatched. The CDR3 here is CASSRLGGDEQYF. In DNA, the CDR3 is TGTGCCAGCAGCCGGCTCGGGGGGGACGAGCAGTACTTC.

The rearrangement uses TRBV19 and TRBJ1-4; D perhaps matches TRBD1 (6 bases). Between the trimmed V and J ends, which lost 2 bases and 7 bases, there was a span of 11 bases. This CDR3 has 14 residues. The germline CDR1 and CDR2 sequences are LNHDA and SQIVND (reference sequence). CDR3: CASSISVRGEKLFF. The DNA of the CDR3 is TGTGCCAGTAGTATAAGTGTCAGGGGTGAAAAACTGTTTTTT.

V gene TRBV28 combines with J gene TRBJ1-2, with TRBD1 matching 9 bases. The J segment lost 2 bases and the V segment lost 3 bases, leaving 10 bases of the junction unmatched. CDR3 size: 17 residues. Germline assignment: CDR1 MDHEN and CDR2 SYDVKM. The CDR3 nucleotides read TGTGCCAGCAGTTTTATGAACCCGACAGGGGGAAACTATGGCTACACCTTC. It is translated as CASSFMNPTGGNYGYTF.

In DNA, the CDR3 is TGTGCCAGCTCATCCTTAGACAGGGGCAACGAGCAGTACTTC. Protein sequence: CASSSLDRGNEQYF. The chain recombines TRBV18 with TRBJ2-7, with 8 nucleotides matching TRBD1. This CDR3 has 14 residues. Germline-derived CDR1 and CDR2 are KGHSH and LQKENI. Trimming took 5 bases from V and 5 from J; bases not matched to a gene: 8. The full variable domain, completed using reference TRBV18 and TRBJ2-7, is NAGVMQNPRHLVRRRGQEARLRCSPMKGHSHVYWYRQLPEEGLKFMVYLQKENIIDESGMPKERFSAEFPKEGPSILRIQQVVRGDSAAYFCASSSLDRGNEQYFGPGTRLTVT.

This clone was recorded many times. This rearrangement joins TRBV2 to TRBJ1-5; D not certain. V gave up 2 bases and J gave up 2 bases, with 13 bases separating them. The length of the CDR3 is 16 residues. From germline, CDR1 is SNHLY and CDR2 FYNNEI. The CDR3 region has the DNA TGTGCCAGCAGTGAAAGTTACCCCCGGGGCAATCAGCCCCAGCATTTT. Its protein is CASSESYPRGNQPQHF.

This chain links TRBV18 with TRBJ2-5, with D tentatively TRBD2 (6 bases). The CDR3 loop spans 15 amino acids. The V and J ends lost 1 base and 4 bases respectively, with 13 bases between them. Germline CDR1 reads KGHSH; CDR2 reads LQKENI. The CDR3 here is CASSPLSGRGETQYF. The CDR3, as DNA: TGTGCCAGCTCACCACTGTCGGGGCGGGGAGAGACCCAGTACTTC.

This clone was found once. This sequence joins TRBV7-9 and TRBJ1-2; D gene uncertain. Trimming pared 3 bases from V and 10 bases from J, leaving 12 bases between. CDR3 length: 12 amino acids. Per the germline V gene, CDR1 is SEHNR and CDR2 is FQNEAQ (reference sequence). For the CDR3, the DNA is TGTGCCAGCAGCTTGGGTACAGCCTTCTACACCTTC. Protein: CASSLGTAFYTF.

This chain connects TRBV2 to TRBJ2-5; the match to TRBD1 covers 9 bases. Germline trimming cut 6 bases from V and 4 bases from J; bases unmatched to any gene: 3. The CDR3 spans 13 residues. Germline V CDR1 and CDR2: SNHLY, FYNNEI. CDR3 in DNA: TGTGCCAGCAGGACGGGACAGGGAGAGACCCAGTACTTC. It translates to CASRTGQGETQYF.

This chain connects TRBV5-6 to TRBJ1-3; weak D call: TRBD1 (6 bases). CDR3 size: 15 residues. V lost 4 bases to trimming and J lost 2 bases, with 13 bases between them. CDR1 is SGHDT, CDR2 YYEEEE, per germline. CDR3 DNA sequence: TGTGCCAGCAGCATTTGGGGGCGTACTGGAAACACCATATATTTT. It specifies CASSIWGRTGNTIYF.

The V and J genes are TRBV3-1 (or the pseudogene TRBV3-2) and TRBJ1-4; 7 bases fit TRBD1. The CDR3 is made up of 18 amino acids. The germline gives CDR1 LGHDT, CDR2 YNNKEL (reference sequence). J was trimmed by 6 bases and V by 3 bases; bases with no gene match: 16. The DNA of the CDR3 is TGTGCCAGCAGCCAGGCTCACAGGGGATTGGGTCTGGATGAAAAACTGTTTTTT. Amino acid sequence: CASSQAHRGLGLDEKLFF.

This clone was detected only once. J is TRBJ2-3 and V is TRBV3-1 (or the pseudogene TRBV3-2), with D hard to call. Per the germline V gene, CDR1 is LGHDT and CDR2 is YNNKEL (reference sequence). Trimming cost V 1 base and J 0 bases, with 8 bases left between them. There are 15 residues in the CDR3. CDR3 nucleotides: TGTGCCAGCAGCCAAGGGTTAACTAGCACAGATACGCAGTATTTT. Translating it yields CASSQGLTSTDTQYF.

This chain links TRBV30 with TRBJ1-2; D perhaps matches TRBD1 (6 bases). The CDR3 has 14 residues. The germline V gene encodes CDR1 GTSNPN and CDR2 SVGIG (reference sequence). V was trimmed by 1 base and J by 5 bases, leaving 14 bases between them. CDR3 sequence reads: CAWSEGTIAYGYTF. CDR3 nucleotide sequence: TGTGCCTGGAGTGAAGGGACAATTGCTTATGGCTACACCTTC.

This clone was seen more than once but under ten times. The rearrangement joins TRBV6-4 to TRBJ1-1; D perhaps matches TRBD1 (5 bases). The CDR3 is 12 residues long. V lost 9 bases, J lost 0 bases, and 8 bases lay in between. The germline gives CDR1 MRHNA, CDR2 SNTAGT. Here the CDR3 reads CARGALNTEAFF. The CDR3 DNA reads TGTGCCAGAGGGGCGCTGAACACTGAAGCTTTCTTT.

The genes are TRBV27 and TRBJ2-1; a weak D match, TRBD2 (6 bases). Germline-derived CDR1 and CDR2 are MNHEY and SMNVEV (reference sequence). This CDR3 is built from 14 residues. Trimming took 6 bases from V and 10 from J, leaving 19 bases between them. CDR3 protein: CASRQRGTGVEQFF. The CDR3 nucleotides are TGTGCCAGCAGGCAGCGCGGGACGGGGGTGGAGCAGTTCTTC.

The CDR3: CASGGTGAKETQYF. DNA for the CDR3: TGTGCCAGCGGAGGGACAGGAGCAAAAGAGACCCAGTACTTC. The V gene is TRBV6-5, the J gene TRBJ2-5; 8 positions match TRBD1. Trimming took 8 bases from V and 3 from J; bases not matched to a gene: 8. This CDR3 region has 14 residues. From germline, CDR1 is MNHEY and CDR2 SVGAGI.

This clone was seen once. In DNA form, the CDR3 reads TGTGCCTGGGACCCGATAGCGGGGAATGAGCAGTTCTTC. It translates to CAWDPIAGNEQFF. The chain combines TRBV30 with TRBJ2-1, with 8 bases fitting TRBD2. The V and J ends lost 5 bases and 7 bases, in that order; junction bases with no gene match: 7. CDR3 length equals 13 residues. The V gene's germline CDR1 is GTSNPN and CDR2 SVGIG (reference sequence).

This chain uses TRBV4-2 with TRBJ1-4, with D perhaps matching TRBD1 (5 bases). The V gene lost 0 bases and the J gene lost 13 bases, with 9 bases spanning the gap. The germline V gene encodes CDR1 LGHNA and CDR2 YNFKEQ. The length of the CDR3 is 12 residues. In DNA form, the CDR3 reads TGTGCCAGCAGCCAAGAGACCGGGGGACTGTTTTTT. It codes for CASSQETGGLFF.

The CDR3, as DNA: TGTGCCAGTAGTATATCCCGGGGGAGCACAGATACGCAGTATTTT. Translating gives CASSISRGSTDTQYF. The V call is TRBV19, the J call TRBJ2-3, with D maybe TRBD2 (6 bases). CDR1 and CDR2 (germline): LNHDA, SQIVND (reference sequence). The length of the CDR3 is 15 residues. Trimming shortened V by 2 bases and J by 0 bases, and 9 bases separated the two germline ends.

As DNA, the CDR3 is TGTGCCAGCAGGGTGACAGGGGTGGAGACCCAGTACTTC. Protein product: CASRVTGVETQYF. The chain joins TRBV7-2 to TRBJ2-5; TRBD1 agrees at 8 bases. The V gene end was trimmed by 6 bases and the J gene end by 5 bases; junction bases not matched to a gene: 5. CDR3 length: 13 amino acids. Germline CDR1 reads SGHTA; CDR2 reads FQGNSA.

This CDR3 is CASSPFKIGTVSGNTIYF. DNA for the CDR3: TGTGCCAGCTCACCCTTTAAAATCGGGACAGTTTCTGGAAACACCATATATTTT. The chain links TRBV18 to TRBJ1-3, with 7 positions matching TRBD1. Germline V CDR1 and CDR2: KGHSH, LQKENI. This CDR3 region has 18 residues. With V trimmed by 3 bases and J by 1 base, 12 bases remained unmatched. Drawing the rest from reference TRBV18 and TRBJ1-3, the complete variable domain is NAGVMQNPRHLVRRRGQEARLRCSPMKGHSHVYWYRQLPEEGLKFMVYLQKENIIDESGMPKERFSAEFPKEGPSILRIQQVVRGDSAAYFCASSPFKIGTVSGNTIYFGEGSWLTVV.